These 28 T cell receptor beta chains were all obtained from the same sample, sequenced in a study of OX40 agonist ivuxolimab in advanced cancers. Some clones are missing from TCRdb's copy, which holds only in-frame ones; the method was immunoSEQ multiplex PCR. Among 90,000 to 100,000 clones listed, 80% to 90% were seen once. The sequenced sample was CD4+ or CD8+ T cells sorted from blood, obtained in a trial of the OX40 agonist ivuxolimab. The receptors come from an adult with an advanced solid tumor such as melanoma, head and neck, liver or kidney cancer.

The chain is built from TRBV5-1 and TRBJ1-2, with 7 bases matching TRBD1. There are 14 residues in the CDR3. Germline V CDR1 and CDR2: SGHRS, YFSETQ. Trimming took 0 bases from V and 7 from J; bases not matched to a gene: 6. Here the CDR3 DNA reads TGCGCCAGCAGCTTGGATTCAGGGGGAGGTGGCTACACCTTC. Its translation: CASSLDSGGGGYTF.

The rearrangement links TRBV6-4 to TRBJ1-1; 12 nucleotides match TRBD1. This CDR3 is built from 14 residues. V lost 9 bases to trimming and J lost 8 bases; unmatched junction nucleotides: 10. Germline CDR1 is MRHNA and CDR2 is SNTAGT. The DNA for the CDR3 is TGTGCCAGGGGACAGGGGGCGACCTACCCCGAAGCTTTCTTT. Its protein product is CARGQGATYPEAFF.

This chain's CDR3 is CASSLMGENTIYF. In nucleotides, the CDR3 is TGTGCCAGCAGCTTAATGGGAGAAAACACCATATATTTT. V usage is TRBV7-2 and J usage is TRBJ1-3; D not resolved. The CDR3 has 13 amino acids. Between the trimmed V and J ends, which lost 2 bases and 6 bases, there was a span of 8 bases. Germline V gives CDR1 SGHTA, CDR2 FQGNSA.

CDR3 sequence: CASSGDRGSYEQYV. The CDR3 bases are TGTGCCAGCAGTGGGGACAGGGGGTCCTACGAGCAGTACGTC. The gene calls are TRBV6-1 and TRBJ2-7, with 11 positions matching TRBD1. CDR1 is MNHNS and CDR2 is SASEGT in the germline V gene. V shed 4 bases and J 1 base; nucleotides not matched to a gene: 0. The CDR3 sequence is 14 residues long.

The chain combines TRBV6-4 with TRBJ1-2, with D maybe TRBD1 (5 bases). V was trimmed by 6 bases and J by 5 bases, leaving 13 bases between them. The CDR3 runs 13 residues. CDR1 MRHNA and CDR2 SNTAGT come from the germline V gene. CDR3 amino acids: CASRDDRTYGYTF. CDR3 bases: TGTGCCAGCAGAGATGACAGAACATATGGCTACACCTTC.

V usage is TRBV4-2 and J usage is TRBJ1-2; maybe TRBD1 (5 bases). The CDR3 is 17 residues long. V was cut by 1 base and J by 0 bases, with 15 bases left in between. In germline, CDR1 is LGHNA, CDR2 YNFKEQ. The CDR3 sequence: CASSQALFGGSNYGYTF. The CDR3 DNA reads TGTGCCAGCAGCCAAGCCTTGTTCGGGGGATCTAACTATGGCTACACCTTC.

J is TRBJ2-1 and V is TRBV4-1; D gene ambiguous. V was trimmed by 4 bases and J by 4 bases, leaving 14 bases between them. Germline V CDR1 and CDR2: MGHRA, YSYEKL. This CDR3 has 15 residues. The CDR3 region is CASSPPPPIYNEQFF. CDR3 bases: TGCGCCAGCAGCCCCCCCCCGCCTATATACAATGAGCAGTTCTTC.

The chain recombines TRBV11-2 with TRBJ1-6, with D perhaps matching TRBD1 (5 bases). The CDR3 runs 15 residues. In germline, CDR1 is SGHAT, CDR2 FQNNGV. Trimming removed 5 bases at V and 7 bases at J, with 15 bases between. The CDR3 protein is CASSRWGEGNSPLHF. In DNA, the CDR3 is TGTGCCAGCAGCCGTTGGGGCGAAGGGAATTCACCCCTCCACTTT.

V gene TRBV25-1 combines with J gene TRBJ2-1; 10 bases are a match to TRBD2. The length of the CDR3 is 16 residues. V trimming: 4 bases; J trimming: 11 bases; junction bases outside the gene matches: 14. Germline V CDR1 and CDR2: MGHDK, SYGVNS. As DNA, the CDR3 is TGTGCCAGCAGTGGGGGGACAAGTAGCGGGAGGACCAAGCAGTTCTTC. Its protein product is CASSGGTSSGRTKQFF.

The chain recombines TRBV2 with TRBJ2-1; possibly TRBD1 for D (6 bases). Germline V gene sequence: CDR1 SNHLY, CDR2 FYNNEI. V was shortened by 6 bases and J by 9 bases, with 24 bases between the two germline ends. The CDR3 extends over 16 amino acids. CDR3 coding DNA: TGTGCCAGCAGGGATCCGGGACAACCTGGGTACGGTGAGCAGTTCTTC. Translated, it gives CASRDPGQPGYGEQFF.

The chain couples TRBV5-1 to TRBJ2-3, with D perhaps matching TRBD2 (7 bases). The CDR3 is 14 residues long. Deletions cut 0 bases from V and 5 bases from J, with 10 bases between. Germline assignment: CDR1 SGHRS and CDR2 YFSETQ. The CDR3: CASSLARGGDTQYF. The CDR3 coding sequence is TGCGCCAGCAGCTTGGCTAGGGGGGGAGATACGCAGTATTTT. Supplemented by reference TRBV5-1 and TRBJ2-3, the full variable domain reads KAGVTQTPRYLIKTRGQQVTLSCSPISGHRSVSWYQQTPGQGLQFLFEYFSETQRNKGNFPGRFSGRQFSNSRSEMNVSTLELGDSALYLCASSLARGGDTQYFGPGTRLTVL.

This rearrangement joins TRBV5-1 to TRBJ2-7; 8 bases align to TRBD1. The germline CDR1 and CDR2 sequences are SGHRS and YFSETQ. CDR3 length: 15 amino acids. Trimming removed 4 bases from V and 7 bases from J; junction bases left unmatched: 13. CDR3 loop: CASSVWGQATGEQYF. The CDR3 DNA sequence: TGCGCCAGCAGCGTATGGGGACAGGCCACCGGGGAGCAGTACTTC.

This rearrangement joins TRBV7-3 to TRBJ1-1, with D possibly TRBD1 on 5 matching bases. Trimming pared 5 bases from V and 5 bases from J, leaving 12 bases between. This CDR3 comprises 13 residues. The V gene's germline CDR1 is SGHTA and CDR2 FQGTGA. The CDR3 nucleotides read TGTGCCAGCAGCCCCGGGGCGAGAACTGAAGCTTTCTTT. It is translated as CASSPGARTEAFF. The complete variable domain, with remaining parts taken from reference TRBV7-3 and TRBJ1-1, reads GAGVSQTPSNKVTEKGKYVELRCDPISGHTALYWYRQSLGQGPEFLIYFQGTGAADDSGLPNDRFFAVRPEGSVSTLKIQRTERGDSAVYLCASSPGARTEAFFGQGTRLTVV.

Of note for this clone: A much bigger clone sits one base away, suggesting this may be a read error. The chain combines TRBV7-8 with TRBJ2-5; TRBD2 matches 7 bases. The CDR3 consists of 13 residues. Germline loops: CDR1 SGHVS, CDR2 FQNEAQ. This CDR3 is CASSSGGQEAQYF. The DNA for the CDR3 is TGTGCCAGCAGCTCGGGAGGACAAGAGGCCCAGTACTTC.

The gene calls are TRBV5-1 and TRBJ2-5; a weak D match, TRBD1 (5 bases). V dropped 1 base and J dropped 0 bases, with 7 bases sitting between them. Per germline, CDR1 SGHRS and CDR2 YFSETQ. This CDR3 region has 14 residues. This CDR3 reads CASSLSGNQETQYF. The CDR3 DNA reads TGCGCCAGCAGCTTGTCAGGGAACCAAGAGACCCAGTACTTC.

This chain connects TRBV28 to TRBJ1-5; unclear D gene. The V and J ends lost 3 bases and 5 bases respectively, with 11 bases between them. The CDR3 is made up of 14 amino acids. Germline V gene lookup returns CDR1 MDHEN and CDR2 SYDVKM. In DNA, the CDR3 is TGTGCCAGCAGTTTCCGGGTAGGCGATCAGCCCCAGCATTTT. Amino acid sequence: CASSFRVGDQPQHF.

CDR3 protein: CAWSIWAGNTIYF. The CDR3 nucleotides are TGTGCCTGGAGTATCTGGGCTGGAAACACCATATATTTT. The gene calls are TRBV30 and TRBJ1-3; D uncertain. Looked up from germline, CDR1 is GTSNPN and CDR2 is SVGIG (reference sequence). This CDR3 comprises 13 residues. V lost 2 bases and J lost 2, with 7 bases in between. Complete variable domain (other parts from reference TRBV30 and TRBJ1-3): SQTIHQWPATLVQPVGSPLSLECTVEGTSNPNLYWYRQAAGRGLQLLFYSVGIGQISSEVPQNLSASRPQDRQFILSSKKLLLSDSGFYLCAWSIWAGNTIYFGEGSWLTVV.

The chain carries TRBV7-8 and TRBJ1-1; D might be TRBD1 (6 bases). The V gene lost 1 base and the J gene lost 6 bases, with 15 bases spanning the gap. The CDR3 length is 15 residues. Germline V gives CDR1 SGHVS, CDR2 FQNEAQ. As DNA, the CDR3 is TGTGCCAGCAGCTTAGGGAGGGGGGGAAATGCTGAAGCTTTCTTT. This translates into CASSLGRGGNAEAFF.

The chain links TRBV6-1 to TRBJ1-1; maybe TRBD1 (6 bases). The V gene's germline CDR1 is MNHNS and CDR2 SASEGT. V lost 7 bases and J lost 6, with 15 bases in between. This CDR3 is 13 amino acids long. In DNA, the CDR3 is TGTGCCAGCATGCTTCAGGGGACCGCTGAAGCTTTCTTT. Its protein is CASMLQGTAEAFF.

This sequence joins TRBV7-9 and TRBJ2-1; the match to TRBD2 covers 10 bases. Germline V gene lookup returns CDR1 SEHNR and CDR2 FQNEAQ (reference sequence). CDR3 length equals 16 residues. V shed 4 bases and J 4 bases; nucleotides not matched to a gene: 7. The CDR3 loop is CASSWGTLAGYNEQFF. The CDR3 coding sequence is TGTGCCAGCAGCTGGGGGACACTAGCGGGGTACAATGAGCAGTTCTTC. Based on the CDR3 plus reference TRBV7-9 and TRBJ2-1, the full variable domain is DTGVSQNPRHKITKRGQNVTFRCDPISEHNRLYWYRQTLGQGPEFLTYFQNEAQLEKSRLLSDRFSAERPKGSFSTLEIQRTEQGDSAMYLCASSWGTLAGYNEQFFGPGTRLTVL.

The chain links TRBV6-6 to TRBJ1-6; 8 nucleotides match TRBD1. Germline V lookup: CDR1 MNHNY, CDR2 SVGAGI (reference sequence). Germline trimming cut 6 bases from V and 10 bases from J; bases unmatched to any gene: 8. There are 14 residues in the CDR3. The CDR3 nucleotides are TGTGCCAGCAGCCGGACAGGGCCTCACTCACCCCTCCACTTT. Its translation is CASSRTGPHSPLHF.

The sample holds a few counts of this clone. The rearrangement links TRBV7-6 to TRBJ2-1, with D uncertain. Germline CDR1 reads SGHVS; CDR2 reads FNYEAQ. The CDR3 covers 14 residues. Trimming pared 2 bases from V and 8 bases from J, leaving 13 bases between. The CDR3 nucleotides are TGTGCCAGCAGCTTACGTTCCGGCGCTGATGAGCAGTTCTTC. This gives the protein CASSLRSGADEQFF.

The genes are TRBV11-2 and TRBJ2-7, with D perhaps matching TRBD1 (8 bases). The CDR3 loop spans 14 amino acids. CDR1 and CDR2 (germline): SGHAT, FQNNGV. Deletions cut 5 bases from V and 5 bases from J, with 16 bases between. The CDR3 here is CASSQGQGGDEQYF. CDR3 sequence (DNA): TGTGCCAGCAGCCAAGGACAGGGAGGGGACGAGCAGTACTTC.

This rearrangement joins TRBV21-1 to TRBJ2-2. TRBV21-1 is a documented pseudogene. The CDR3 loop spans 11 amino acids. The CDR3 protein is CASSITGELFF. CDR3 in DNA: TGTGCCAGCAGCATCACCGGGGAGCTGTTTTTT.

The rearrangement links TRBV7-2 to TRBJ1-1; 11 bases are a match to TRBD1. Germline CDR1 SGHTA, CDR2 FQGNSA. The CDR3 has 15 residues. Losses at the gene ends were 5 bases for V and 6 bases for J; bases not matched to a gene: 8. The CDR3 loop reads CASSRYRDRGAEAFF. The DNA of the CDR3 is TGTGCCAGCAGCCGCTACCGGGACAGGGGGGCTGAAGCTTTCTTT. Full variable domain (remainder filled in from reference TRBV7-2 and TRBJ1-1): GAGVSQSPSNKVTEKGKDVELRCDPISGHTALYWYRQSLGQGLEFLIYFQGNSAPDKSGLPSDRFSAERTGGSVSTLTIQRTQQEDSAVYLCASSRYRDRGAEAFFGQGTRLTVV.

The rearrangement joins TRBV27 to TRBJ1-2, with 8 positions matching TRBD1. The J segment lost 2 bases and the V segment lost 2 bases, leaving 4 bases of the junction unmatched. The CDR3 sequence is 15 residues long. Germline V gene sequence: CDR1 MNHEY, CDR2 SMNVEV (reference sequence). The CDR3 region is CASSLRTGRNYGYTF. CDR3 sequence (DNA): TGTGCCAGCAGTTTAAGGACAGGGCGGAACTATGGCTACACCTTC.

The chain combines TRBV2 with TRBJ2-5, with a possible D match to TRBD2 (6 bases). The CDR3 is made up of 14 amino acids. V shed 10 bases and J shed 5 bases, with 20 bases lying between them. Germline CDR1 and CDR2: SNHLY and FYNNEI. The CDR3 spells CATRDSPSSETQYF. The CDR3 DNA reads TGTGCCACCAGGGACTCCCCGTCGTCGGAGACCCAGTACTTC.

This sequence joins TRBV7-9 and TRBJ1-4; D not resolved. The CDR3 has 13 amino acids. Trimming left V 2 bases short and J 8 bases short, with 9 bases between. Germline CDR1 SEHNR, CDR2 FQNEAQ (reference sequence). The CDR3 spells CASSLLFGEKLFF. The CDR3 DNA reads TGTGCCAGCAGCTTACTGTTTGGAGAAAAACTGTTTTTT. The full variable domain, rest sourced from reference TRBV7-9 and TRBJ1-4, is DTGVSQNPRHKITKRGQNVTFRCDPISEHNRLYWYRQTLGQGPEFLTYFQNEAQLEKSRLLSDRFSAERPKGSFSTLEIQRTEQGDSAMYLCASSLLFGEKLFFGSGTQLSVL.